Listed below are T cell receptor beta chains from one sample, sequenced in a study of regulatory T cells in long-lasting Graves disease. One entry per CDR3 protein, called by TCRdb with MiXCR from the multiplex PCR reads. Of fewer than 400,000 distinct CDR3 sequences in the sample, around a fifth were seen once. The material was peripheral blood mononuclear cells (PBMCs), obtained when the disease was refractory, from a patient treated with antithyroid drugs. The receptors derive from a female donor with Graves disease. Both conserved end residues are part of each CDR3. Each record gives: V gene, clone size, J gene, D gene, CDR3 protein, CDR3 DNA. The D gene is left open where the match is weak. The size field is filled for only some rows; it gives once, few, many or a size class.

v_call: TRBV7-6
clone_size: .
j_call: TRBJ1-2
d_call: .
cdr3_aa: CAGSLAPTENYGYTF
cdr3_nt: TGTGCCGGCAGCTTAGCCCCGACTGAGAACTATGGCTACACCTTC

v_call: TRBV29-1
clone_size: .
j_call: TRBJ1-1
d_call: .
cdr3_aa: CSVEFFLGDTEAFF
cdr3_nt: TGCAGCGTTGAATTCTTCTTAGGTGACACTGAAGCTTTCTTT

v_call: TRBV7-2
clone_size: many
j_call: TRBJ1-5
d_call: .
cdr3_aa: CASSLWGDSNQPQHF
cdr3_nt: TGTGCCAGCAGCTTATGGGGCGATAGCAATCAGCCCCAGCATTTT

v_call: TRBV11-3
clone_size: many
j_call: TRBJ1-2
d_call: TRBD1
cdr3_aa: CASSLPGQGNVHGYTF
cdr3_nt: TGTGCCAGCAGCTTACCGGGACAGGGTAACGTGCACGGCTACACCTTC

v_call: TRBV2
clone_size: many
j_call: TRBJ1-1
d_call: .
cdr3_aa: CASIHPFMNTEAFF
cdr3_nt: TGTGCCAGCATACACCCCTTTATGAACACTGAAGCTTTCTTT

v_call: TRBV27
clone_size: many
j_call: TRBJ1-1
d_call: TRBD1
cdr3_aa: CASSLGGGQVNTEAFF
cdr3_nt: TGTGCCAGCAGTTTAGGAGGCGGACAGGTCAACACTGAAGCTTTCTTT

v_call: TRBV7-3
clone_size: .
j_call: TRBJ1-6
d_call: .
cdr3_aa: CASRSEGWNSPLHF
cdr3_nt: TGTGCCAGCAGAAGTGAAGGTTGGAATTCACCCCTCCACTTT

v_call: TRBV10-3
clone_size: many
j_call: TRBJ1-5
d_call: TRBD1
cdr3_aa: CAISSGGPLQPQHF
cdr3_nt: TGTGCCATCAGTTCAGGGGGACCCCTTCAGCCCCAGCATTTT

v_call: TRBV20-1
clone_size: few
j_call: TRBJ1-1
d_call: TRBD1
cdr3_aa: CSAKGQAREAFF
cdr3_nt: TGCAGTGCTAAAGGACAGGCCCGAGAAGCTTTCTTT

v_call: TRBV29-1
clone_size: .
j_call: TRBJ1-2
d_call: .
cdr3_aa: CSGTANYGYTF
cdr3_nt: TGCAGCGGGACAGCTAACTATGGCTACACCTTC

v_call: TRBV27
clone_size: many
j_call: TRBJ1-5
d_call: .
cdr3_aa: CASSRGWGEPQHF
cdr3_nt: TGTGCCAGCAGTAGGGGTTGGGGGGAGCCCCAGCATTTT

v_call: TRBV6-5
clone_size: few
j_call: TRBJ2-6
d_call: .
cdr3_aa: CASSYTARAQRNGANVLTF
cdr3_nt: TGTGCCAGCAGTTACACTGCAAGGGCGCAACGGAATGGGGCCAACGTCCTGACTTTC

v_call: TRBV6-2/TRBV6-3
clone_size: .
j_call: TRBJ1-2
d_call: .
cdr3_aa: CASSYTDSYYGYTF
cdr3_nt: TGTGCCAGCAGTTACACAGACAGTTACTATGGCTACACCTTC

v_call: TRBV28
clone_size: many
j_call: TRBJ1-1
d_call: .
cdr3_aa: CASSSGGGSGAEAFF
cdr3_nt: TGTGCCAGCAGTTCAGGCGGTGGCTCTGGCGCTGAAGCTTTCTTT

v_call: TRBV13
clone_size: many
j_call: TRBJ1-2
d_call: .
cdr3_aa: CASSSTPSIWGYTF
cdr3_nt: TGTGCCAGCAGCTCCACTCCGTCAATCTGGGGCTACACCTTC

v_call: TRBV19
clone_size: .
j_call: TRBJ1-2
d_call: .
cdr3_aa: CASSFGDFYGYTF
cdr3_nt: TGTGCCAGTAGTTTCGGGGATTTCTATGGCTACACCTTC

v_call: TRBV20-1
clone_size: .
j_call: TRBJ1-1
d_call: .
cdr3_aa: CSALPPGGESFMNTEAFF
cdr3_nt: TGCAGTGCCTTACCTCCGGGGGGGGAATCTTTCATGAACACTGAAGCTTTCTTT

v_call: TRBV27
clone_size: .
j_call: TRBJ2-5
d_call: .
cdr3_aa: CASSLRASRGGRETQYF
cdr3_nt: TGTGCCAGCAGTCTCCGGGCTAGCAGGGGGGGGCGAGAGACCCAGTACTTC

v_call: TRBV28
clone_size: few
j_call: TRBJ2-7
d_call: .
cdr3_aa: CASSLMEGAVDEQYF
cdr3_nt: TGCGCCAGCAGTTTAATGGAGGGAGCAGTAGACGAGCAGTACTTC

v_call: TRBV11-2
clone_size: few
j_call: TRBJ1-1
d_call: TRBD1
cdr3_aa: CASSFTGTANTEAFF
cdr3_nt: TGTGCCAGCAGCTTCACCGGGACAGCGAACACTGAAGCTTTCTTT

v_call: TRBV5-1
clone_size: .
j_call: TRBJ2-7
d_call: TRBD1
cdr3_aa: CASSRGDRGLEQYF
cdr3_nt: TGCGCCAGCAGCCGGGGGGACAGGGGTCTCGAGCAGTACTTC

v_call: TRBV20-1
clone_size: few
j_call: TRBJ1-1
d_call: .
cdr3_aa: CSAPSGASTEAFF
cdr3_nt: TGCAGTGCCCCGTCAGGGGCTAGCACTGAAGCTTTCTTT

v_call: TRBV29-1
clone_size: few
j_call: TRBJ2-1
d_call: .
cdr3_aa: CSVDGLADNEQFF
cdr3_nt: TGCAGCGTCGACGGCCTAGCAGATAATGAGCAGTTCTTC

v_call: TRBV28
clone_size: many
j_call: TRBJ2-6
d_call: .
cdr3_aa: CASSLSRASGANVLTF
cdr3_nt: TGTGCCAGCAGTTTGAGCAGGGCGTCTGGGGCCAACGTCCTGACTTTC

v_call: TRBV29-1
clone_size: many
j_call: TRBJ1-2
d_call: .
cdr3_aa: CSVLKVQGGYGYTF
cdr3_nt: TGCAGCGTTCTGAAGGTGCAGGGTGGCTATGGCTACACCTTC

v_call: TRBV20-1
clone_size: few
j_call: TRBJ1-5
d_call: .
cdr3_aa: CSARRSGNFIQPQHF
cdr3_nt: TGCAGTGCTAGGAGGTCCGGGAATTTTATTCAGCCCCAGCATTTT

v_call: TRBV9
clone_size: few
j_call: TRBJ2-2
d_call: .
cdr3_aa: CASSVRSGSGELFF
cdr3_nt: TGTGCCAGCAGCGTACGTAGCGGCTCCGGGGAGCTGTTTTTT

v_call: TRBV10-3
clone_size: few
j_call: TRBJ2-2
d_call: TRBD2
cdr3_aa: CAISESLAGTTGELFF
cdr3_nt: TGTGCCATCAGTGAGTCGCTAGCGGGAACCACCGGGGAGCTGTTTTTT

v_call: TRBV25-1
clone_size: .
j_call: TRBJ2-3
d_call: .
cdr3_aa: CASSDLGDTQYF
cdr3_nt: TGTGCCAGCAGTGATTTAGGAGATACGCAGTATTTT

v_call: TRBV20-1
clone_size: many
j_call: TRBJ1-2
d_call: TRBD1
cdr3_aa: CSAQHRGLYGYTF
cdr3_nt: TGCAGTGCCCAACACAGGGGACTCTATGGCTACACCTTC

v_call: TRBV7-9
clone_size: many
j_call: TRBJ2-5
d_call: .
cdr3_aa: CASSWTGTQETQYF
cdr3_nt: TGTGCCAGCAGCTGGACCGGGACCCAAGAGACCCAGTACTTC

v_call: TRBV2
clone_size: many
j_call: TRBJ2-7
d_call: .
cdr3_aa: CASSEKYEQYF
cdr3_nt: TGTGCCAGCAGTGAAAAGTACGAGCAGTACTTC

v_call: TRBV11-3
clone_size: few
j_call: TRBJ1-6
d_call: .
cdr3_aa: CASSLTGAHSPLHF
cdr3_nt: TGTGCCAGCAGTTTGACAGGAGCGCACTCACCCCTCCACTTT

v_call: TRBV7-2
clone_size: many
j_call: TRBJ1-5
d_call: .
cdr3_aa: CASSPRQGNQPQHF
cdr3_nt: TGTGCCAGCAGCCCCCGACAGGGCAATCAGCCCCAGCATTTT

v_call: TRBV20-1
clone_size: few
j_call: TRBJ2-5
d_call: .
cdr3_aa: CSARDSFPETQYF
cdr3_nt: TGCAGTGCTAGAGATTCTTTTCCAGAGACCCAGTACTTC

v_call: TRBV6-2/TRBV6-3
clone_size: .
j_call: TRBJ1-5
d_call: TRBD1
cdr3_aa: CASSYGRQGVGNQLQHF
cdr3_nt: TGTGCCAGCAGTTACGGAAGACAGGGGGTCGGCAATCAGCTCCAGCATTTT

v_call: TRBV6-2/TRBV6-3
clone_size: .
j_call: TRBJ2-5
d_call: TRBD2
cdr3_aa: CASRPTSGPRRETQYF
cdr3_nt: TGTGCCAGCAGACCGACTAGCGGGCCAAGGAGGGAGACCCAGTACTTC

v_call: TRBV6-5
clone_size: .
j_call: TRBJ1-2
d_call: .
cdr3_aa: CASSYRLNYGYTF
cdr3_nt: TGTGCCAGCAGTTACCGGTTGAACTATGGCTACACCTTC

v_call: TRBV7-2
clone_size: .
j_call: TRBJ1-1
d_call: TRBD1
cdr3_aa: CASSGDRGSTEAFF
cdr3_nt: TGTGCCAGCAGCGGTGACAGGGGTTCGACTGAAGCTTTCTTT

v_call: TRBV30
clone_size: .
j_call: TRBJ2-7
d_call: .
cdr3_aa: CAWSGRYYEQYF
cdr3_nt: TGTGCCTGGAGTGGCAGATACTACGAGCAGTACTTC

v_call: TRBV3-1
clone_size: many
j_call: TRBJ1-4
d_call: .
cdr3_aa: CASSQGVSGEKLFF
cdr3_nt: TGTGCCAGCAGCCAAGGGGTTTCCGGGGAAAAACTGTTTTTT

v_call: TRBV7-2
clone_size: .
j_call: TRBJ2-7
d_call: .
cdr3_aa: CASSFARISYEQYF
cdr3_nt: TGTGCCAGCAGCTTTGCCCGGATCTCCTACGAGCAGTACTTC

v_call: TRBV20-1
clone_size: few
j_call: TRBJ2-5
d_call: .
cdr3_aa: CSARKTGTGETQYF
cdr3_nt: TGCAGTGCTAGAAAGACAGGGACTGGGGAGACCCAGTACTTC

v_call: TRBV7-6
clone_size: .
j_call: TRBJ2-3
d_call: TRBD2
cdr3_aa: CASSLGRAGSDTQYF
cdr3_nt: TGTGCCAGCAGCTTAGGGCGAGCGGGGTCAGATACGCAGTATTTT

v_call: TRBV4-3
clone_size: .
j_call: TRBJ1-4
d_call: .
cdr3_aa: CASSPTRGGDEKLFF
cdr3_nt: TGCGCCAGCAGCCCAACGAGGGGGGGGGACGAAAAACTGTTTTTT

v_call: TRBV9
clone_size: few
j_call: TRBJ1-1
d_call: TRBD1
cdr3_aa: CASSVGTGVNTEAFF
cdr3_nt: TGTGCCAGCAGCGTAGGAACAGGGGTGAACACTGAAGCTTTCTTT

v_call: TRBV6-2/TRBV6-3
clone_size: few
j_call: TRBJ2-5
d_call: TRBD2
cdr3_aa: CASSWGGLAGGPGTQYF
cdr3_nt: TGTGCCAGCAGTTGGGGGGGACTAGCGGGAGGGCCAGGGACCCAGTACTTC

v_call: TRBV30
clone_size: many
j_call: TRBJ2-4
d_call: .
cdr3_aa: CAWSVEGEGSKNIQYF
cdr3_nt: TGTGCCTGGAGTGTAGAGGGAGAGGGGTCCAAAAACATTCAGTACTTC

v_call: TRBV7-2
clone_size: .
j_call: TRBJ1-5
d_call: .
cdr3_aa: CASSLVGQGNQPQHF
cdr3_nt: TGTGCCAGCAGCTTAGTGGGCCAGGGAAATCAGCCCCAGCATTTT

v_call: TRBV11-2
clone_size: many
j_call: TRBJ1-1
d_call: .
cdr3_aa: CASSRGPNMNTEAFF
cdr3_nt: TGTGCCAGCAGCCGGGGACCGAACATGAACACTGAAGCTTTCTTT

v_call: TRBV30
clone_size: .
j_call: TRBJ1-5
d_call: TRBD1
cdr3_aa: CAWDRGRNQPQHF
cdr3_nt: TGTGCCTGGGACAGGGGGAGGAATCAGCCCCAGCATTTT

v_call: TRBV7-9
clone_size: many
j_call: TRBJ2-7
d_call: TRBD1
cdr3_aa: CASSSPGYRGKYEQYF
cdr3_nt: TGTGCCAGCAGCTCCCCGGGGTACAGGGGTAAATACGAGCAGTACTTC

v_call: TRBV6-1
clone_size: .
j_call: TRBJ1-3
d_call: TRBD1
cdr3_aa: CASSETGRNTIYF
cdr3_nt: TGTGCCAGCAGTGAGACAGGGAGAAACACCATATATTTT